This TCR beta chain emerged from a study of post-analysis software for immune sequencing data. Study-level findings and limits: In patients, about five TRBV segments were more frequent than in controls, with TRBV5-6, TRBV5-1 and TRBV20-1 among them.

Germline CDR1 is DFQATT and CDR2 is SNEGSKA (reference sequence). The ends were cut back, 3 bases at V and 5 bases at J, with 10 bases in the middle. The CDR3 covers 12 residues. Notes on this clonotype: Its antigen remains unidentified.

Unique molecular identifiers had been added to the TCR beta cDNA libraries. MiXCR was run by TCRdb on the PCR reads, yielding one entry per CDR3 protein. Of 750,000 to 900,000 distinct CDR3 sequences detected, approximately 44% appear once; the ten largest clones hold approximately 5%. The sequence derives from a girl aged 10 to 17 with multiple sclerosis. The chain carries TRBV20-1 and TRBJ2-5; D is uncertain. The material sequenced was blood. The CDR3 DNA reads as TGCAGTGCTAGGAGGCCCGGGGAGACCCAGTACTTC. Translating it yields CSARRPGETQYF.